This T cell receptor beta chain emerged from a study of cytomegalovirus exposure and HLA in healthy donors. Both 60 Vbeta primers and 13 Jbeta primers went into the PCR. Repertoires were generated with immunoSEQ multiplex PCR, while TCRdb's copy carries only in-frame clones and drops some. The sample gives 150,000 to 200,000 clones, 75% to 90% of which show up once; 0.6% to 0.7% is in the top ten. Details on this clone: Antigen specificity is unknown.

Study outcomes and limitations: In a later analysis, most CMV-associated TCR beta chains appeared HLA-restricted. The records held CMV serostatus as the only immune exposure information. It was taken for granted in presence/absence analyses that sequencing depth across donors was roughly uniform.

This CDR3 has 15 residues. The V gene's germline CDR1 is LGHNA and CDR2 YSLEER. V lost 3 bases and J lost 7; bases outside the gene matches: 11. V and J are TRBV4-3 and TRBJ1-2; TRBD1 matches at 7 bases. Sequencing used PBMCs. This receptor was taken from a boy aged 10-17 years in good health and CMV-seronegative. This chain's CDR3 is CASSQVDRDSGGYTF. The CDR3 coding sequence is TGCGCCAGCAGCCAGGTAGACAGGGATTCGGGTGGCTACACCTTC.